These 25 T cell receptor beta chains came from one sample sequenced in a study of graft-versus-host responses after intestinal transplantation. Their antigens are not known. The method was immunoSEQ multiplex PCR; TCRdb's version includes in-frame clones alone and lacks a portion of them. The profile covers about 94,000 clones, with 75% to 95% appearing a single time and more than 0.4% taken by the ten largest. This material consisted of unstimulated CD8+ T cells sorted from spleen or lymph node cells, taken before intestinal transplant. The source of these receptors is a human donor who received an intestinal transplant.

V is TRBV30 and J is TRBJ2-3, with D maybe TRBD2 (6 bases). The CDR3 contains 15 residues. CDR1 and CDR2 (germline): GTSNPN, SVGIG (reference sequence). V was trimmed by 3 bases and J by 4 bases, leaving 17 bases between them. The CDR3 spells CAWRTGLHGADTQYF. The CDR3 nucleotides read TGTGCCTGGAGGACGGGACTCCACGGGGCAGATACGCAGTATTTT. Complete variable domain (other parts from reference TRBV30 and TRBJ2-3): SQTIHQWPATLVQPVGSPLSLECTVEGTSNPNLYWYRQAAGRGLQLLFYSVGIGQISSEVPQNLSASRPQDRQFILSSKKLLLSDSGFYLCAWRTGLHGADTQYFGPGTRLTVL.

The chain links TRBV4-3 to TRBJ2-5, with 9 bases aligning to TRBD2. V shed 1 base, J shed 4 bases, and the junction held 4 bases outside the gene matches. Germline V gives CDR1 LGHNA, CDR2 YSLEER. CDR3 length: 15 amino acids. The CDR3 reads CASSQGAGGRETQYF. The CDR3 DNA reads as TGCGCCAGCAGCCAAGGTGCGGGGGGGCGAGAGACCCAGTACTTC.

DNA of the CDR3: TGCGCCAGCAGCCAACCGGGACATTCCTATGGCTACACCTTC. It is translated as CASSQPGHSYGYTF. The chain joins TRBV4-1 to TRBJ1-2, with D possibly TRBD1 on 6 matching bases. V was trimmed by 2 bases and J by 4 bases, leaving 11 bases between them. The length of the CDR3 is 14 residues. CDR1 is MGHRA, CDR2 YSYEKL, per germline.

V is TRBV29-1 and J is TRBJ1-2; D might be TRBD1 (5 bases). Looked up from germline, CDR1 is SQVTM and CDR2 is ANQGSEA. V lost 4 bases, J lost 7 bases, and 16 bases lay in between. The CDR3 runs to 13 residues. The CDR3 sequence is CSVVVLGEGGYTF. In DNA, the CDR3 is TGCAGCGTTGTTGTTCTGGGGGAGGGTGGCTACACCTTC.

Only one count was recorded for this clone. The CDR3 loop is CASSQVGLSLYGYTF. As DNA, the CDR3 is TGCGCCAGCAGCCAAGTGGGACTGAGCCTGTATGGCTACACCTTC. This rearrangement joins TRBV4-1 to TRBJ1-2; a weak D match, TRBD1 (5 bases). CDR3 length: 15 amino acids. V was cut by 1 base and J by 5 bases, with 14 bases left in between. Germline lookup yields CDR1 MGHRA and CDR2 YSYEKL.

V is TRBV28 and J is TRBJ2-3; 9 bases agree with TRBD1. The length of the CDR3 is 15 residues. Germline CDR1 is MDHEN and CDR2 is SYDVKM. Trimming removed 3 bases from V and 1 base from J; junction bases left unmatched: 2. The CDR3 protein is CASSFRDRGTDTQYF. CDR3 coding DNA: TGTGCCAGCAGTTTCCGGGACAGGGGCACAGATACGCAGTATTTT.

The chain has TRBV4-3 and TRBJ2-7; no firm D call. V was trimmed by 0 bases and J by 2 bases, leaving 11 bases between them. The CDR3 extends over 15 amino acids. The germline CDR1 and CDR2 sequences are LGHNA and YSLEER. CDR3 region: CASSQDLSAAYEQYF. DNA of the CDR3: TGCGCCAGCAGCCAAGACCTCAGCGCCGCCTACGAGCAGTACTTC.

The rearrangement links TRBV4-3 to TRBJ2-3; TRBD2 agrees at 10 bases. The V and J ends lost 0 bases and 4 bases, in that order; junction bases with no gene match: 10. The germline CDR1 and CDR2 sequences are LGHNA and YSLEER. The CDR3 has 18 residues. The DNA of the CDR3 is TGCGCCAGCAGCCAAGACGAGCGGGGGGGCCCCCCAGCAGATACGCAGTATTTT. This encodes CASSQDERGGPPADTQYF.

The rearrangement uses TRBV6-5 and TRBJ1-2, with 9 bases fitting TRBD1. Germline trimming cut 5 bases from V and 8 bases from J; bases unmatched to any gene: 12. The CDR3 is 15 amino acids. Per germline, CDR1 MNHEY and CDR2 SVGAGI. CDR3 sequence reads: CASSGGQGRKEGYTF. The CDR3 DNA follows: TGTGCCAGCAGTGGGGGACAGGGAAGAAAGGAAGGCTACACCTTC.

The V gene is TRBV28, the J gene TRBJ2-1; D is undetermined. V was pared by 10 bases and J by 6 bases, with 13 bases between. The CDR3 is made up of 12 amino acids. Germline V CDR1 and CDR2: MDHEN, SYDVKM. The CDR3 reads CATFVPGNEQFF. In nucleotides, the CDR3 is TGTGCCACCTTTGTACCAGGCAATGAGCAGTTCTTC.

V usage is TRBV6-1 and J usage is TRBJ2-1; D remains ambiguous. The germline V gene has CDR1 MNHNS and CDR2 SASEGT. V shed 5 bases and J shed 7 bases, with 9 bases lying between them. This CDR3 region has 12 residues. The CDR3 DNA sequence: TGTGCCAGCAGTCTCTCTAGGAATGAGCAGTTCTTC. Its protein product is CASSLSRNEQFF.

The chain combines TRBV7-9 with TRBJ2-1, with 8 bases identical to TRBD2. The CDR3 is 15 residues long. Trimming removed 3 bases from V and 2 bases from J; junction bases left unmatched: 3. Germline V lookup: CDR1 SEHNR, CDR2 FQNEAQ (reference sequence). In nucleotides, the CDR3 is TGTGCCAGCAGCTTCAGCGGGAGCCCCTACAATGAGCAGTTCTTC. Protein sequence: CASSFSGSPYNEQFF.

V and J are TRBV7-2 and TRBJ2-4, with D hard to call. Germline loops: CDR1 SGHTA, CDR2 FQGNSA. CDR3 length equals 18 residues. V dropped 0 bases and J dropped 0 bases, with 15 bases sitting between them. CDR3 region: CASSLARNSYLAKNIQYF. Here the CDR3 DNA reads TGTGCCAGCAGCTTAGCGAGAAACAGTTATCTAGCCAAAAACATTCAGTACTTC.

V is TRBV19 and J is TRBJ1-1; D is unresolved. The CDR3 consists of 13 residues. Between the trimmed V and J ends, which lost 6 bases and 3 bases, there was a span of 11 bases. Germline V gene lookup returns CDR1 LNHDA and CDR2 SQIVND (reference sequence). The CDR3 loop is CASRPGGHTEAFF. For the CDR3, the DNA is TGTGCCAGTAGGCCAGGTGGTCACACTGAAGCTTTCTTT.

The chain has TRBV4-1 and TRBJ2-1, with TRBD1 matching over 10 bases. Germline-derived CDR1 and CDR2 are MGHRA and YSYEKL. The CDR3 consists of 17 residues. V shed 2 bases and J 8 bases; nucleotides not matched to a gene: 12. In DNA form, the CDR3 reads TGCGCCAGCAGCCAACCATACCGGGACAGGGGCTTCCATGAGCAGTTCTTC. Protein product: CASSQPYRDRGFHEQFF.

The chain uses TRBV7-2 and TRBJ2-7; TRBD1 agrees at 8 bases. The length of the CDR3 is 15 residues. V lost 5 bases, J lost 5 bases, and 11 bases stayed unmatched. Germline V gene lookup returns CDR1 SGHTA and CDR2 FQGNSA. CDR3 in DNA: TGTGCCAGCAGCCACTTCGACAGGGGAGGCGACGAGCAGTACTTC. It codes for CASSHFDRGGDEQYF.

The chain has TRBV30 and TRBJ2-2; D unclear. This CDR3 contains 13 residues. The germline gives CDR1 GTSNPN, CDR2 SVGIG (reference sequence). The V and J ends lost 5 bases and 8 bases respectively, with 15 bases between them. CDR3 protein: CAWGPIGTGELFF. In DNA form, the CDR3 reads TGTGCCTGGGGGCCTATCGGCACGGGGGAGCTGTTTTTT. Using reference TRBV30 and TRBJ2-2 for the parts outside the CDR3, the full variable domain is SQTIHQWPATLVQPVGSPLSLECTVEGTSNPNLYWYRQAAGRGLQLLFYSVGIGQISSEVPQNLSASRPQDRQFILSSKKLLLSDSGFYLCAWGPIGTGELFFGEGSRLTVL.

This clone has only one observation. This chain uses TRBV4-1 with TRBJ1-3; D not certain. Germline V gene sequence: CDR1 MGHRA, CDR2 YSYEKL. The V gene lost 3 bases and the J gene lost 0 bases, with 12 bases spanning the gap. The CDR3 is 16 amino acids. This CDR3 is CASSHLVSVSGNTIYF. The DNA of the CDR3 is TGCGCCAGCAGCCATCTTGTGTCAGTCTCTGGAAACACCATATATTTT.

The chain uses TRBV30 and TRBJ1-1; no reliable D call. Germline assignment: CDR1 GTSNPN and CDR2 SVGIG (reference sequence). V gave up 0 bases and J gave up 5 bases, with 10 bases separating them. This CDR3 comprises 13 residues. CDR3 sequence: CAWSVMGGTEAFF. In DNA form, the CDR3 reads TGTGCCTGGAGTGTAATGGGAGGTACTGAAGCTTTCTTT.

The V call is TRBV30, the J call TRBJ2-5; 7 bases match TRBD1. This CDR3 is 15 amino acids long. V lost 1 base to trimming and J lost 5 bases; unmatched junction nucleotides: 10. The germline V gene has CDR1 GTSNPN and CDR2 SVGIG (reference sequence). As DNA, the CDR3 is TGTGCCTGGAGTGCCCTAGGGGGCGATTTTGAGACCCAGTACTTC. It encodes CAWSALGGDFETQYF.

The chain has TRBV6-5 and TRBJ2-7; TRBD1 agrees at 9 bases. Germline CDR1 and CDR2: MNHEY and SVGAGI. This CDR3 has 15 residues. J lost 2 bases, V lost 6 bases, and 8 bases had no gene match. CDR3 residues: CASSYGQGITYEQYF. CDR3 DNA: TGTGCCAGCAGCTACGGACAGGGGATCACCTACGAGCAGTACTTC.

The chain links TRBV11-2 to TRBJ2-7; D is possibly TRBD1 (6 bases). Trimming removed 5 bases from V and 1 base from J, with 9 bases in between. The germline V gene encodes CDR1 SGHAT and CDR2 FQNNGV. This CDR3 is built from 13 residues. Here the CDR3 reads CASSPTGSYEQYF. The CDR3 coding sequence is TGTGCCAGCAGCCCGACAGGATCCTACGAGCAGTACTTC.

This chain links TRBV5-6 with TRBJ1-1; TRBD1 aligns across 7 bases. There are 18 residues in the CDR3. V shed 4 bases, J shed 8 bases, and the junction held 23 bases outside the gene matches. Germline V gene lookup returns CDR1 SGHDT and CDR2 YYEEEE. The CDR3 DNA sequence: TGTGCCAGCAGCCGGAAGCTTGACCGACAGGGAGTGGGGGAAGAAGCTTTCTTT. Translation: CASSRKLDRQGVGEEAFF.

The chain links TRBV6-6 to TRBJ1-2; 7 positions agree with TRBD1. Germline CDR1 reads MNHNY; CDR2 reads SVGAGI (reference sequence). V lost 2 bases and J lost 7; bases outside the gene matches: 7. The CDR3 runs to 14 residues. CDR3 residues: CASSYPGQERGYTF. The DNA of the CDR3 is TGTGCCAGCAGTTACCCCGGACAGGAACGTGGCTACACCTTC.

The chain recombines TRBV2 with TRBJ2-3; possibly TRBD1 for D (6 bases). This CDR3 is built from 16 residues. Looked up from germline, CDR1 is SNHLY and CDR2 is FYNNEI. The germline V and J ends were trimmed by 6 bases and 0 bases, with 16 bases remaining between them. The CDR3 spells CASSPGEFTSTDTQYF. The DNA for the CDR3 is TGTGCCAGCAGCCCAGGGGAATTTACTAGCACAGATACGCAGTATTTT.